This TCR beta chain was sequenced in a study of blood T cell repertoires in COVID-19. Study-wide context: Samples taken during acute and convalescent COVID-19 were collected in the United States, Italy and Spain. T cells, B-cell-depleted T cells, or PBMCs provided the cDNA or gDNA that served as material.

This clone was seen only once. This CDR3 contains 14 residues. The germline gives CDR1 MNHEY, CDR2 SVGEGT. V was clipped by 6 bases and J by 6 bases; unmatched bases: 10. In the authors' workflow: Amplification of reference gene primers was used by the study to estimate nucleated cell counts. Sequencing used immunoSEQ multiplex PCR; TCRdb keeps in-frame clones, though not all of them. That table is the source of V, J and clone size, and D and trimming were worked out from the DNA. The table includes some 100,000 clones, roughly 82% detected once. The sequence was obtained from a human donor in a cohort sampled during active COVID-19. Sequenced input: peripheral blood. V is TRBV6-2 or TRBV6-3 and J is TRBJ2-7; 8 bases are shared with TRBD2. CDR3 in DNA: TGTGCCAGCAGCCCCGCGGGGGGATTTAGCGAGCAGTACTTC. Protein product: CASSPAGGFSEQYF.